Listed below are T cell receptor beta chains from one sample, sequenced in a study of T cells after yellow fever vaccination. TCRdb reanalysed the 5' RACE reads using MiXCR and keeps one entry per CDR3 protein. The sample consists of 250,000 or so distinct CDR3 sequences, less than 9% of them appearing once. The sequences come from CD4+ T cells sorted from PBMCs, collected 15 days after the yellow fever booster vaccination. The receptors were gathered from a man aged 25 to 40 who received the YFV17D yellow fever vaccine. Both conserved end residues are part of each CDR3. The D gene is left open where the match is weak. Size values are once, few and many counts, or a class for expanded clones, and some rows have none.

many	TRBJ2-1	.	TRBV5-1	CASSLAGGGYNEQFF	TGCGCCAGCAGCTTGGCCGGTGGAGGTTACAATGAGCAGTTCTTC
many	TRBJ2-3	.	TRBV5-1	CASRGSDHTDTQYF	TGCGCCAGCCGGGGCTCCGACCACACAGATACGCAGTATTTT
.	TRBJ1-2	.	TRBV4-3	CASSQEFLGGNYGYTF	TGCGCCAGCAGCCAAGAATTCCTGGGGGGTAACTATGGCTACACCTTC
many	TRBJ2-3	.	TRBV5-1	CASSLGGSSTDTQYF	TGCGCCAGCAGCTTGGGGGGCTCCAGCACAGATACGCAGTATTTT
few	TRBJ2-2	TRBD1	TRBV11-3	CASSYGAGGTGELFF	TGTGCCAGCAGCTACGGGGCAGGGGGCACCGGGGAGCTGTTTTTT
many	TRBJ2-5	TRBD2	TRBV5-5	CASSVGGSGSTETQYF	TGTGCCAGCAGCGTGGGGGGGAGCGGGAGCACAGAGACCCAGTACTTC
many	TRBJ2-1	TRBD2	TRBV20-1	CSATSGGDRQFF	TGCAGTGCCACTAGCGGGGGGGACAGGCAGTTCTTC
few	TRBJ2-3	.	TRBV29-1	CSVVGRGVDTQYF	TGCAGCGTTGTCGGCCGAGGGGTAGATACGCAGTATTTT
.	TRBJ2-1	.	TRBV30	CACLRGHNEQFF	TGTGCCTGCCTGAGGGGCCACAATGAGCAGTTCTTC
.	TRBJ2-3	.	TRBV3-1	CASSQGPGPGPDTQYF	TGTGCCAGCAGCCAAGGGCCGGGGCCCGGTCCAGATACGCAGTATTTT
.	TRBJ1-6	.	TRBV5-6	CASSLERGDSPLHF	TGTGCCAGCAGCTTGGAGAGGGGGGATTCACCCCTCCACTTT
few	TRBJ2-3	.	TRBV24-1	CATSTVRRTDTQYF	TGTGCCACCAGTACAGTTCGAAGAACAGATACGCAGTATTTT
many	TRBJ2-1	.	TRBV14	CASSQVWGSGNEQFF	TGTGCCAGCAGCCAAGTATGGGGCAGCGGCAATGAGCAGTTCTTC
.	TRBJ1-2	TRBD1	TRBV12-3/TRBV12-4	CASSYQGGNYGYTF	TGTGCCAGCAGCTACCAGGGGGGAAACTATGGCTACACCTTC
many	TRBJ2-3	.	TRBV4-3	CASSLGGGRDTQYF	TGCGCCAGCAGCCTCGGAGGGGGGAGAGATACGCAGTATTTT
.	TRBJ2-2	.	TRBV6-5	CASSYTNTGELFF	TGTGCCAGCAGTTACACGAACACCGGGGAGCTGTTTTTT
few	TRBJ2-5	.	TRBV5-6	CASSLAAAGETQYF	TGTGCCAGCAGCTTGGCGGCGGCAGGAGAGACCCAGTACTTC
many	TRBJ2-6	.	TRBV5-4	CASSPGTGSGANVLTF	TGTGCCAGCAGCCCGGGGACGGGCTCTGGGGCCAACGTCCTGACTTTC
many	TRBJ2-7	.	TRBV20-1	CSASSGWSDTYEQYF	TGCAGTGCTAGCTCGGGGTGGTCGGATACCTACGAGCAGTACTTC
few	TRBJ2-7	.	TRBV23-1	CASSQSRAGSCAEEQYF	TGCGCCAGCAGTCAATCGAGGGCAGGGTCCTGCGCTGAGGAGCAGTACTTC
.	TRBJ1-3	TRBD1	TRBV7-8	CASSSQGAAGNTIYF	TGTGCCAGCAGCTCGCAGGGGGCTGCTGGAAACACCATATATTTT
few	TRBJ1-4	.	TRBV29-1	CSGLSGKLFF	TGCAGCGGTCTATCGGGGAAACTGTTTTTT
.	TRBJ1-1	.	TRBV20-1	CSVLLGTEAFF	TGCAGTGTCCTCCTGGGCACTGAAGCTTTCTTT
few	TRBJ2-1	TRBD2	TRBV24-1	CAASGTPGNEQFF	TGTGCCGCAAGCGGGACCCCGGGCAATGAGCAGTTCTTC
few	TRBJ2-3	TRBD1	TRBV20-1	CSARSDRPIPDTQYF	TGCAGTGCTAGGTCGGACAGGCCGATCCCAGATACGCAGTATTTT
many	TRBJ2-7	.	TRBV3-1	CASSPPGPRRNEQYF	TGTGCCAGCAGCCCCCCGGGCCCCAGGAGGAACGAGCAGTACTTC
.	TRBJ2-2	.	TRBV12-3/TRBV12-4	CASSLGLGGNTGELFF	TGTGCCAGCAGTTTGGGGCTGGGGGGGAACACCGGGGAGCTGTTTTTT
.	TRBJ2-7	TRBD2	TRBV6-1	CASSGTSFYEQYF	TGTGCCAGCAGTGGGACTAGTTTCTACGAGCAGTACTTC
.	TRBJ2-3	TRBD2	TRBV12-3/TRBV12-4	CASSGLAPDTQYF	TGTGCCAGCAGCGGACTAGCCCCAGATACGCAGTATTTT
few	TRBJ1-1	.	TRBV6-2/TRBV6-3	CASTMRTEAFF	TGTGCCAGCACCATGAGGACTGAAGCTTTCTTT
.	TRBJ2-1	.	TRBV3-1	CASSQDGIHEQFF	TGTGCCAGCAGCCAAGACGGAATCCATGAGCAGTTCTTC
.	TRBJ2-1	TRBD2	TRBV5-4	CASSLAGGAYNEQFF	TGTGCCAGCAGCCTAGCGGGAGGGGCCTACAATGAGCAGTTCTTC
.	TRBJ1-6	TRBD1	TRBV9	CASSVDPGTGNSPLHF	TGTGCCAGCAGCGTAGATCCGGGGACAGGGAATTCACCCCTCCACTTT
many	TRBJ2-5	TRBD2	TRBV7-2	CASSQPRTSGETQYF	TGTGCCAGCAGCCAACCCCGGACTAGCGGAGAGACCCAGTACTTC
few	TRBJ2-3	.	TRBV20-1	CSAWSDNTDTQYF	TGCAGTGCGTGGTCGGACAACACAGATACGCAGTATTTT
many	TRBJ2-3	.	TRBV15	CATSRDNGAADTQYF	TGTGCCACCAGCAGAGACAATGGGGCGGCAGATACGCAGTATTTT
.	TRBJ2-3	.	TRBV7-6	CASSLGSALSTDTQYF	TGTGCCAGCAGCTTAGGTAGCGCGCTTAGCACAGATACGCAGTATTTT
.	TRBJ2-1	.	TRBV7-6	CASSLGPSGAYNEQFF	TGTGCCAGCAGCCTGGGCCCCAGCGGAGCTTACAATGAGCAGTTCTTC
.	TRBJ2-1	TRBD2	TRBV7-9	CAVPGLGYNEQFF	TGTGCCGTCCCGGGACTAGGCTACAATGAGCAGTTCTTC
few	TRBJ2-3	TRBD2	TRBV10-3	CAIAWRREITDTQYF	TGTGCCATCGCATGGAGGCGGGAGATCACAGATACGCAGTATTTT